Presented here are 18 T cell receptor beta chains from one specimen sequenced in a study of cytomegalovirus exposure and HLA in healthy donors. PCR employed 60 Vbeta and 13 Jbeta primers. Produced via immunoSEQ multiplex PCR; TCRdb's table is partial and in-frame only. The sample lists about 94,000 clones, approximately 69% seen once, with approximately 20% in the top ten. Sequences were obtained from PBMCs. Receptors were obtained from a man aged 25-45 years in good health and CMV-seropositive.

About this clone: Other DNA variants within this sample encode the same CDR3. V and J are TRBV9 and TRBJ2-5; TRBD2 aligns across 7 bases. V was pared by 0 bases and J by 2 bases, with 1 base of the junction left unmatched. Germline V gene lookup returns CDR1 SGDLS and CDR2 YYNGEE. The CDR3 is 14 amino acids. The CDR3 spells CASSVAAGQETQYF. The CDR3 DNA is TGTGCCAGCAGCGTAGCAGCGGGGCAAGAGACCCAGTACTTC.

The CDR3 DNA is TGTGCCAGCAACCCATTGGACAGGGACTATGGCTACACCTTC. The encoded protein is CASNPLDRDYGYTF. The rearrangement joins TRBV11-2 to TRBJ1-2; 8 bases are shared with TRBD1. J was trimmed by 3 bases and V by 7 bases; bases with no gene match: 7. Germline CDR1 is SGHAT and CDR2 is FQNNGV. The CDR3 length is 14 residues. The full variable domain, its missing parts supplied by reference TRBV11-2 and TRBJ1-2, is EAGVAQSPRYKIIEKRQSVAFWCNPISGHATLYWYQQILGQGPKLLIQFQNNGVVDDSQLPKDRFSAERLKGVDSTLKIQPAKLEDSAVYLCASNPLDRDYGYTFGSGTRLTVV.

The V and J genes are TRBV4-2 and TRBJ2-5; TRBD2 matches at 11 bases. The germline V gene encodes CDR1 LGHNA and CDR2 YNFKEQ. The CDR3 runs to 16 residues. V shed 0 bases, J shed 5 bases, and the junction held 5 bases outside the gene matches. CDR3 sequence reads: CASSQDGSSGGETQYF. Written as DNA, the CDR3 is TGTGCCAGCAGCCAAGATGGGTCTAGCGGGGGGGAGACCCAGTACTTC.

This chain links TRBV6-1 with TRBJ1-1, with D possibly matching TRBD1 (6 bases). Germline CDR1 reads MNHNS; CDR2 reads SASEGT. CDR3 length: 15 residues. V dropped 4 bases and J dropped 3 bases, with 15 bases sitting between them. CDR3 residues: CASSALNRDYTEAFF. DNA of the CDR3: TGTGCCAGCAGTGCCCTAAACAGGGATTACACTGAAGCTTTCTTT.

The J gene is TRBJ2-2, the V gene TRBV11-3; D is unclear. V was clipped by 3 bases and J by 1 base, with 3 bases between them. CDR3 length equals 13 residues. Germline CDR1 and CDR2: SGHNT and YENEEA. In DNA form, the CDR3 reads TGTGCCAGCAGCTTGAGGAACACCGGGGAGCTGTTTTTT. Amino acids: CASSLRNTGELFF.

This chain connects TRBV15 to TRBJ2-5, with TRBD2 matching 8 bases. The end of the DNA is better explained by TRBJ2-7, so the J call may be wrong. This CDR3 is 14 amino acids long. CDR1 and CDR2 from the germline V gene are LNHNV and YYDKDF (reference sequence). The CDR3: CATSPRLANYEQYF. DNA for the CDR3: TGTGCCACCAGCCCACGACTAGCGAACTACGAGCAGTACTTC.

The V and J genes are TRBV6-5 and TRBJ2-5; D perhaps matches TRBD2 (6 bases). V was cut by 0 bases and J by 0 bases, with 11 bases left in between. Germline loops: CDR1 MNHEY, CDR2 SVGAGI. The length of the CDR3 is 16 residues. CDR3 residues: CASSYSSGEYQETQYF. In DNA, the CDR3 is TGTGCCAGCAGTTACTCGTCGGGGGAGTACCAAGAGACCCAGTACTTC.

The chain links TRBV6-1 to TRBJ1-5; a possible D gene is TRBD1 (6 bases). Germline V gene data show CDR1 as MNHNS and CDR2 as SASEGT. V lost 4 bases and J 7 bases, leaving 11 bases between the germline ends. This CDR3 region has 13 residues. Here the CDR3 DNA reads TGTGCCAGCAGTGCCGCAGGGGACCAGCCCCAGCATTTT. Translation gives CASSAAGDQPQHF.

This chain joins TRBV19 and TRBJ1-5, with 7 positions matching TRBD1. V lost 6 bases and J lost 0; bases outside the gene matches: 5. Per the germline V gene, CDR1 is LNHDA and CDR2 is SQIVND (reference sequence). This CDR3 has 15 residues. CDR3 sequence (DNA): TGTGCCAGTAGGTTGACAGGGAATAGCAATCAGCCCCAGCATTTT. This codes for CASRLTGNSNQPQHF.

This chain connects TRBV6-4 to TRBJ1-6; D remains ambiguous. Germline CDR1 is MRHNA and CDR2 is SNTAGT. Trimming took off 3 bases at V and 8 bases at J, with 5 bases between the two ends. This CDR3 has 12 residues. CDR3 sequence (DNA): TGTGCCAGCAGTGAAGGAGATTCACCCCTCCACTTT. Translation gives CASSEGDSPLHF.

The chain uses TRBV7-2 and TRBJ1-2, with D hard to call. The CDR3 covers 15 residues. CDR1 is SGHTA and CDR2 is FQGNSA in the germline V gene. V was clipped by 9 bases and J by 5 bases, with 22 bases between them. CDR3 region: CASRVSGSPDYGYTF. Here the CDR3 DNA reads TGTGCCAGTAGGGTCTCGGGGTCCCCTGATTATGGCTACACCTTC. Filled out from reference TRBV7-2 and TRBJ1-2, the complete variable domain reads GAGVSQSPSNKVTEKGKDVELRCDPISGHTALYWYRQSLGQGLEFLIYFQGNSAPDKSGLPSDRFSAERTGGSVSTLTIQRTQQEDSAVYLCASRVSGSPDYGYTFGSGTRLTVV.

The chain has TRBV19 and TRBJ1-2, with 10 bases lining up with TRBD1. Germline CDR1 LNHDA, CDR2 SQIVND (reference sequence). J lost 3 bases, V lost 6 bases, and 4 bases had no gene match. CDR3 length: 14 amino acids. In DNA form, the CDR3 reads TGTGCCAGTAGCAGGGACAGGGGCTACTATGGCTACACCTTC. Its translation is CASSRDRGYYGYTF.

V is TRBV7-2 and J is TRBJ2-3, with 9 nucleotides matching TRBD1. J gave up 4 bases and V 2 bases, and 7 bases lay outside the gene matches. CDR3 length equals 16 residues. Germline CDR1 reads SGHTA; CDR2 reads FQGNSA. For the CDR3, the DNA is TGTGCCAGCAGCTTAAAAGACAGGGGGATCGCAGATACGCAGTATTTT. It yields the protein CASSLKDRGIADTQYF.

This clone was detected only a few times. This rearrangement joins TRBV7-9 to TRBJ2-7; 7 positions agree with TRBD2. The CDR3 sequence is 15 residues long. Germline-derived CDR1 and CDR2 are SEHNR and FQNEAQ (reference sequence). Trimming at V came to 2 bases and at J to 5 bases, leaving 9 bases not matched to a gene. The DNA of the CDR3 is TGTGCCAGCAGCTTAAACTGGGGCGGGAGCGACGAGCAGTACTTC. It yields the protein CASSLNWGGSDEQYF.

This clone was seen only a few times. The gene calls are TRBV4-1 and TRBJ1-1, with D perhaps TRBD1 (6 bases). The CDR3 totals 17 residues. Germline V CDR1 and CDR2: MGHRA, YSYEKL. Trimming took off 0 bases at V and 5 bases at J, with 19 bases between the two ends. The CDR3 DNA reads TGCGCCAGCAGCCAAGACTCGGACAGCCCTTTACGGACTGAAGCTTTCTTT. It is translated as CASSQDSDSPLRTEAFF.

This chain joins TRBV7-9 and TRBJ1-2; D not resolved. The ends were cut back, 1 base at V and 2 bases at J, with 5 bases in the middle. CDR1 SEHNR and CDR2 FQNEAQ come from the germline V gene (reference sequence). The CDR3 sequence is 13 residues long. CDR3 in amino acids: CASSLGVNYGYTF. Here the CDR3 DNA reads TGTGCCAGCAGCTTAGGAGTAAACTATGGCTACACCTTC.

CDR3 loop: CSDDKIGGSNYGYTF. CDR3 nucleotides: TGCAGCGATGACAAGATAGGGGGCTCTAACTATGGCTACACCTTC. The V call is TRBV29-1, the J call TRBJ1-2, with 7 bases aligning to TRBD1. The V segment lost 7 bases and the J segment 0 bases; nucleotides outside the gene matches: 11. This CDR3 has 15 amino acids. Germline V gene data show CDR1 as SQVTM and CDR2 as ANQGSEA. Full variable domain (remainder filled in from reference TRBV29-1 and TRBJ1-2): SAVISQKPSRDICQRGTSLTIQCQVDSQVTMMFWYRQQPGQSLTLIATANQGSEATYESGFVIDKFPISRPNLTFSTLTVSNMSPEDSSIYLCSDDKIGGSNYGYTFGSGTRLTVV.

This chain connects TRBV5-6 to TRBJ2-5, with unresolved D. The tail of the sequence fits TRBJ2-7 better, so the J call may be wrong. CDR1 is SGHDT, CDR2 YYEEEE, per germline. The CDR3 is made up of 12 amino acids. The CDR3 loop is CASSLNSYEQYF. CDR3 coding DNA: TGTGCCAGCAGCTTGAACAGCTACGAGCAGTACTTC.